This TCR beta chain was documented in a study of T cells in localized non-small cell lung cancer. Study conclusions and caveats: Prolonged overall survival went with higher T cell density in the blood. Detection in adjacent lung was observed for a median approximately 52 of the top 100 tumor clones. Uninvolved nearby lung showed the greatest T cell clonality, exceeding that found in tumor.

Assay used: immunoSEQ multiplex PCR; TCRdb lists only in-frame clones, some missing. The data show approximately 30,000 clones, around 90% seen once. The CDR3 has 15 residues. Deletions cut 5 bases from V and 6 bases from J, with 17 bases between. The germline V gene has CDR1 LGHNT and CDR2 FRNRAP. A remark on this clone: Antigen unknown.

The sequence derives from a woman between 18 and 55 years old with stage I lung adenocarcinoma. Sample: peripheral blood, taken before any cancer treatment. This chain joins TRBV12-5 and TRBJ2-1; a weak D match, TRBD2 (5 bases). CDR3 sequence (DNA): TGTGCTAGTGGTCCGAGGGAACCGGCGGGCAATGAGCAGTTCTTC. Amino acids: CASGPREPAGNEQFF.